This T cell receptor (beta chain) was found in a study of blood T cells in healthy people across ages. General study results and limits: More naive CD4+ cells and higher diversity marked long-lived donors relative to aged donors. Investigators viewed diversity estimates from one million T cells as underestimates, the study reported.

This clonotype has just a few counts. Its antigen remains unidentified. Germline V CDR1 and CDR2: LGHNA, YNFKEQ. V dropped 1 base and J dropped 1; count of bases not matched to a gene: 2. This CDR3 is built from 16 residues. Alongside a J-beta primer mix, a sample-barcoded 5' primer served in a second PCR lasting roughly 6 to 12 cycles. TCRdb re-called the 5' RACE reads through MiXCR, storing one row per CDR3 protein. The table records around 780,000 distinct CDR3 sequences, about 26% of them present only once. These data were also filed under a second study, of T cells of mothers and their children.

The origin of this receptor is a boy younger than 18 in good health. Sequencing used blood. The chain uses TRBV4-2 and TRBJ2-4; 9 bases are shared with TRBD1. CDR3 in amino acids: CASSQGQGEAKNIQYF. The CDR3, as DNA: TGTGCCAGCAGCCAAGGACAGGGGGAGGCCAAAAACATTCAGTACTTC.